This T cell receptor beta chain stems from a study of CD8+ T cells in alopecia areata. Study overall: Each day, treated patients took oral tofacitinib twice, at 5 to 10 mg per dose.

Extraction of RNA preceded its reverse transcription into cDNA, which served as the sequencing template. TCRdb keeps only in-frame clones here, not all; method: immunoSEQ multiplex PCR. Of about 190,000 clones in the sample, 50% to 70% were seen once. Researchers took lesional scalp punch biopsies and peripheral blood from people who were alopecia areata patients. Comments on this clone: Its antigen is unidentified. Different DNA sequences within this sample yield the same CDR3.

The CDR3 contains 13 residues. The V gene lost 0 bases and the J gene lost 4 bases, with 9 bases spanning the gap. Germline V gene lookup returns CDR1 GTSNPN and CDR2 SVGIG (reference sequence). Findings and limits, study-wide: Lesional scalp exceeded normal scalp in clonality, especially in alopecia totalis/universalis.

The sequenced sample was CD4+ T cells sorted from blood, obtained at week 0. This TCR came from a human donor with alopecia areata. The chain employs TRBV30 and TRBJ2-5; perhaps TRBD2 as D (6 bases). The CDR3 loop reads CAWSVTGGETQYF. DNA of the CDR3: TGTGCCTGGAGTGTCACCGGGGGAGAGACCCAGTACTTC. Using reference TRBV30 and TRBJ2-5 for the parts outside the CDR3, the full variable domain is SQTIHQWPATLVQPVGSPLSLECTVEGTSNPNLYWYRQAAGRGLQLLFYSVGIGQISSEVPQNLSASRPQDRQFILSSKKLLLSDSGFYLCAWSVTGGETQYFGPGTRLLVL.